The sequence of this T cell receptor (beta chain) was determined in a study of T cell responses to AZD1222 COVID-19 vaccine. Method: immunoSEQ multiplex PCR; TCRdb's copy keeps in-frame clones and lacks some. Of about 150,000 clones listed, about 90% are singletons. Study findings and constraints: Most donors were white British and more were female, and clonal diversity was possibly underestimated.

Of note for this clone: Its antigen is undetermined.

The clonotype originates from an adult in good health. The sample here was peripheral blood, taken on day 0 of MenACWY control vaccination.

The DNA of the CDR3 is TGTGCCAGCAGCTTAGAAGGGTCAGCTTTCTTT. It is translated as CASSLEGSAFF. This chain uses TRBV11-3 with TRBJ1-1; D unclear. Trimming took off 0 bases at V and 10 bases at J, with 6 bases between the two ends. Germline assignment: CDR1 SGHNT and CDR2 YENEEA. This CDR3 is built from 11 residues.